This TCR beta chain appears in the sequencing data of a study of response to subunit inactivated influenza vaccine (dated by TCRdb to the late 2010s). For the wider study: The study used deep quantitative T cell receptor repertoire profiling to track responses to a trivalent subunit inactivated influenza vaccine. Overall study results and their limits: The authors suggested that each seasonal influenza vaccination may recruit only a limited number of new T cells.

The CDR3 measures 14 amino acids from cysteine to phenylalanine. Only the CDR3 region is kept as DNA, spanning 42 bases read in frame from base 1. The germline V gene specifies SQVTM as CDR1 and ANQGSEA as CDR2. The germline V end is reduced by 8 bases and the J end by 1 base; junction bases left unmatched: 7. Points on this clonotype: The target of this receptor is not known. The record has no base qualities; no much larger clone is one base away.

The library was made by RT-PCR. The sequencing machine was an Illumina HiSeq 2500. TCRdb redid the processing of the public reads, applying fastp at Q25 and MiXCR, and retained in-frame beta chains. When rows share a CDR3 protein, they turn into one entry using the most common DNA and genes. In this sample the table shows about 540,000 distinct CDR3 sequences, approximately 20% of which occur a single time. Approximately 3% of the sample goes to the ten largest clones. The sample was also linked to a second study, of T cells expressing NK-cell markers. Looking at the second paper: TCR beta cDNA libraries were prepared using 5'RACE template switching, which introduced a universal primer site and unique molecular identifiers. TCR beta-chain repertoires were profiled in sorted CD3+CD56+NKG2C+, CD3+CD56+NKG2C- and CD3+CD56-NKG2C+ T-cell subsets from several donors. Among the eight sequenced donors, only one was HCMV-seronegative, while the other seven were HCMV-seropositive. To restrict sorting to alphabetaTCR-expressing T cells, an anti-gammadeltaTCR antibody was added in several experiments. In about six donors, the dominant CD3+CD56+NKG2C+ clonotypes were found to rank among the top 10 CD8+ clonotypes and to make up roughly 1.0-8% of CD8+ T cells. Those dominant clonotypes were again the most abundant among CD3+CD56-NKG2C+ cells in several donors, at roughly 25-65%. Whether the expanded NKG2C-expressing T cell clones were specific for HCMV antigens was left unclear. The study sequenced eight donors, all healthy volunteers chosen at random: three men and five women. To determine HCMV serostatus, a commercial ELISA kit was used to detect HCMV-specific IgG in serum. Ficoll density gradient centrifugation was used to isolate peripheral blood mononuclear cells from blood. CD4+ and CD8+ T cells were isolated from PBMC by magnetic immunoseparation with Miltenyi isolation kits. Priming for cDNA synthesis came from the TCR beta constant segment, and two successive PCR amplification steps followed. The libraries were sequenced on Illumina HiSeq 2000/2500, MiSeq or NextSeq, producing 2 x 150 bp reads. MIGEC handled demultiplexing of the reads and grouping by UMI, while MiTCR was used to assemble and quantify clonotypes. Only TCR cDNA sequences supported by at least two reads were kept to exclude erroneous sequences. Downstream repertoire analysis used the tcR package, and clonotypes were matched across fractions by CDR3 nucleotide sequence plus V segment. VDJmatch was used to annotate antigen specificity against VDJdb, with one amino acid substitution allowed in CDR3.

The TCR originated in a man between 50 and 59 years old who received an inactivated influenza vaccine. Donor details come from another sample of the same person, matched by shared clones. The chain was built from TRBV29-1 and TRBJ1-1; a stretch of 10 junction bases matches TRBD1. The sequences come from CD4+ T cells sorted from PBMCs, collected 11 to 12 days after vaccination. The sequenced DNA is TGCAGCTCCAACCGGGACAGGGGGAACACTGAAGCTTTCTTT. Its amino acids are CSSNRDRGNTEAFF.